This TCR beta chain was sequenced during a study of T-cell memory formation after mild COVID-19. Notes on the study in general: Later expanders leaned CD4+, whereas day 15 to 85 contracting clones were balanced CD4/CD8. Memory sampled before infection contained some responding clones, suggesting cross-reactive memory joined.

To note about this clonotype: Its antigen is unknown.

The trim removed 1 base at V and 3 bases at J, leaving 0 bases unmatched. Germline CDR1 is SEHNR and CDR2 is FQNEAQ (reference sequence). This CDR3 region has 14 residues. TCRdb fed the 5' RACE reads into MiXCR, producing one record per CDR3 protein. The data contain about 150,000 distinct CDR3 sequences, approximately 25% of them singletons. The chain carries TRBV7-9 and TRBJ1-1; 9 nucleotides agree with TRBD1. Sample: PBMCs or a T cell subset sorted from them (not recorded which). This clonotype originated in an adult woman who had mild COVID-19 (a few samples of this study predate the infection). Cell type and time point are not known. The CDR3 is CASSLGTGDTEAFF. In nucleotides, the CDR3 is TGTGCCAGCAGCTTAGGGACAGGGGACACTGAAGCTTTCTTT.